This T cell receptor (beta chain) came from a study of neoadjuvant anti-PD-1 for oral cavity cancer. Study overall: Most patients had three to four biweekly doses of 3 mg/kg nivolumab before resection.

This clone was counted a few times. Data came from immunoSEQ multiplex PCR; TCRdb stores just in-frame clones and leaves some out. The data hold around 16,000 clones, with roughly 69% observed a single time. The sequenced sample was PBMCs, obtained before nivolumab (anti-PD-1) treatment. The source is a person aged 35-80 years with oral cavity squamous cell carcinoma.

The chain's CDR3 is CASSPRSAGSYEQYF. The DNA for the CDR3 is TGTGCCAGCAGTCCCCGATCCGCGGGATCCTACGAGCAGTACTTC. V and J are TRBV2 and TRBJ2-7, with D possibly TRBD2 on 6 matching bases. Germline lookup yields CDR1 SNHLY and CDR2 FYNNEI. Trimming removed 5 bases from V and 1 base from J, with 15 bases in between. The CDR3 spans 15 residues.